Shown below are 30 T cell receptor beta chains from a single sample sequenced in a study of blood T cell repertoires in COVID-19 (dated by TCRdb to about 2020). The library was obtained by the immunoSEQ multiplex PCR assay. Here the immuneACCESS table is served through TCRdb, limited to in-frame sequences with V and J called. Missing clones are a known gap in these copies; in checked studies unresolved V genes cover under half, and the rest lacks a known reason. This sample comprises more than 30,000 clones, 80% of them detected only once. The ten largest clones add up to 13% to 15% of the sample. Sequenced sample: peripheral blood. The receptors derive from a woman aged 70 to 79 with acute or convalescent COVID-19.

The CDR3 bases are TGCGCCAGCAGTGAGTCCGGCACTAGCGGGAGTGTTACAGATACGCAGTATTTT. It translates to CASSESGTSGSVTDTQYF. V usage is TRBV10-2 and J usage is TRBJ2-3, with 11 bases identical to TRBD2. Germline-derived CDR1 and CDR2 are WSHSY and SAAADI. This CDR3 region has 18 residues. Trimming removed 0 bases from V and 3 bases from J; junction bases left unmatched: 8.

CDR3 sequence reads: CASSDLAQTYEQYF. The CDR3 DNA is TGTGCCAGCAGTGACCTGGCACAGACCTACGAGCAGTACTTC. The chain carries TRBV2 and TRBJ2-7; no definite D call. This CDR3 has 14 residues. Trimming cost V 3 bases and J 2 bases, with 11 bases left between them. Germline CDR1 and CDR2: SNHLY and FYNNEI.

V usage is TRBV7-2 and J usage is TRBJ2-2; TRBD1 agrees at 8 bases. The CDR3 loop spans 15 amino acids. In germline, CDR1 is SGHTA, CDR2 FQGNSA. The V gene end was trimmed by 5 bases and the J gene end by 4 bases; junction bases not matched to a gene: 6. The CDR3 DNA follows: TGTGCCAGCAGCACCCGGACAGGGCGCACCGGGGAGCTGTTTTTT. Encoded protein: CASSTRTGRTGELFF.

The chain employs TRBV10-3 and TRBJ2-1; 11 bases are shared with TRBD2. The ends lost 6 bases at V and 8 bases at J; junction bases unmatched: 6. In germline, CDR1 is ENHRY, CDR2 SYGVKD. This CDR3 spans 14 amino acids. CDR3 residues: CAIRNTSGSYEQFF. The CDR3 DNA is TGTGCCATCAGGAACACTAGCGGGAGCTATGAGCAGTTCTTC.

The chain combines TRBV19 with TRBJ1-5; possibly TRBD1 for D (6 bases). Trimming removed 4 bases at V and 5 bases at J, with 21 bases between. The CDR3 has 17 amino acids. Germline assignment: CDR1 LNHDA and CDR2 SQIVND (reference sequence). CDR3 DNA: TGTGCCAGTAGTACCGGCTCCGGACAGCTACAATATCAGCCCCAGCATTTT. Translation: CASSTGSGQLQYQPQHF.

CDR3: CASSQDSGRETQYF. The CDR3 nucleotides are TGTGCCAGCAGCCAAGATTCAGGGCGAGAGACCCAGTACTTC. The chain links TRBV3-1 (or the pseudogene TRBV3-2) to TRBJ2-5; D possibly corresponds to TRBD1 (5 bases). Trimming took 0 bases from V and 4 from J, leaving 9 bases between them. The CDR3 length is 14 residues. The V gene's germline CDR1 is LGHDT and CDR2 YNNKEL (reference sequence).

V usage is TRBV18 and J usage is TRBJ2-5; a weak D match, TRBD2 (5 bases). CDR1 KGHSH and CDR2 LQKENI come from the germline V gene. This CDR3 comprises 15 residues. V shed 3 bases and J shed 5 bases, with 16 bases lying between them. The CDR3 coding sequence is TGTGCCAGCTCACCCTCCGGACTCTTCACGGAGACCCAGTACTTC. Its protein is CASSPSGLFTETQYF.

This clone was counted between two and nine times. The rearrangement uses TRBV28 and TRBJ2-3, with 10 bases fitting TRBD2. V was pared by 4 bases and J by 3 bases, with 7 bases of the junction left unmatched. CDR1 is MDHEN, CDR2 SYDVKM, per germline. The CDR3 has 16 amino acids. CDR3 DNA sequence: TGTGCCAGCAGTTCAACTTGGACTAGCGGAACAGATACGCAGTATTTT. Translation gives CASSSTWTSGTDTQYF. The entire variable domain, with the rest obtained from reference TRBV28 and TRBJ2-3, is as follows: DVKVTQSSRYLVKRTGEKVFLECVQDMDHENMFWYRQDPGLGLRLIYFSYDVKMKEKGDIPEGYSVSREKKERFSLILESASTNQTSMYLCASSSTWTSGTDTQYFGPGTRLTVL.

The rearrangement uses TRBV6-2 or TRBV6-3 and TRBJ1-2; 10 bases match TRBD1. With V trimmed by 5 bases and J by 3 bases, 12 bases remained unmatched. The germline V gene encodes CDR1 MNHEY and CDR2 SVGEGT. The CDR3 totals 17 residues. The CDR3: CASSTLGGQGRDYGYTF. The CDR3 DNA reads as TGTGCCAGCAGTACCCTTGGGGGACAGGGGCGCGACTATGGCTACACCTTC.

V gene TRBV28 combines with J gene TRBJ2-5, with 11 positions matching TRBD2. The germline gives CDR1 MDHEN, CDR2 SYDVKM. V was clipped by 3 bases and J by 0 bases; unmatched bases: 9. The CDR3 is made up of 18 amino acids. The DNA for the CDR3 is TGTGCCAGCAGTTTGTTAACTAGCGGGAGACCCCACCAAGAGACCCAGTACTTC. Translated: CASSLLTSGRPHQETQYF.

The CDR3 is CASSIRLAGEDTQYF. The CDR3 DNA is TGTGCCAGCAGTATAAGGCTAGCGGGGGAAGATACGCAGTATTTT. The chain links TRBV27 to TRBJ2-3; TRBD2 agrees at 10 bases. This CDR3 has 15 amino acids. With 5 bases clipped from V and 5 bases from J, the junction kept 7 bases outside the gene matches. CDR1 and CDR2 (germline): MNHEY, SMNVEV (reference sequence).

The V call is TRBV7-2, the J call TRBJ1-1, with TRBD1 as a possible D gene (6 bases). The CDR3 spans 16 residues. The V and J ends lost 0 bases and 1 base respectively, with 12 bases between them. From germline, CDR1 is SGHTA and CDR2 FQGNSA. The CDR3 loop reads CASSLARTDGNTEAFF. The CDR3 DNA is TGTGCCAGCAGCTTAGCTAGGACAGATGGGAACACTGAAGCTTTCTTT. The full variable domain, in which reference TRBV7-2 and TRBJ1-1 provide the parts outside the CDR3, is GAGVSQSPSNKVTEKGKDVELRCDPISGHTALYWYRQSLGQGLEFLIYFQGNSAPDKSGLPSDRFSAERTGGSVSTLTIQRTQQEDSAVYLCASSLARTDGNTEAFFGQGTRLTVV.

The chain couples TRBV4-1 to TRBJ2-3; D remains ambiguous. V was trimmed by 0 bases and J by 2 bases, leaving 9 bases between them. The germline CDR1 and CDR2 sequences are MGHRA and YSYEKL. This CDR3 has 15 amino acids. CDR3 sequence reads: CASSQDSQLTDTQYF. DNA of the CDR3: TGCGCCAGCAGCCAAGATAGCCAGCTCACAGATACGCAGTATTTT.

This rearrangement joins TRBV6-2 or TRBV6-3 to TRBJ2-2; no definite D call. The CDR3 is 15 amino acids. V shed 5 bases and J shed 6 bases, with 16 bases lying between them. Germline-derived CDR1 and CDR2 are MNHEY and SVGEGT. CDR3 coding DNA: TGTGCCAGCAGTAAGACCCAGGATAAGGCCGGGGAGCTGTTTTTT. Its translation: CASSKTQDKAGELFF.

The rearrangement uses TRBV3-1 (or the pseudogene TRBV3-2) and TRBJ2-5; the D is unclear. Between the trimmed V and J ends, which lost 4 bases and 4 bases, there was a span of 13 bases. This CDR3 region has 14 residues. Germline CDR1 and CDR2: LGHDT and YNNKEL (reference sequence). In nucleotides, the CDR3 is TGTGCCAGCAGCCCCCCGAGGTTTCGAGAGACCCAGTACTTC. Translating gives CASSPPRFRETQYF.

The chain carries TRBV9 and TRBJ2-3, with 7 bases lining up with TRBD1. The CDR3 sequence is 16 residues long. The junction had 9 bases not matched to a gene; V was cut back by 2 bases and J by 3 bases. The V gene's germline CDR1 is SGDLS and CDR2 YYNGEE. Here the CDR3 DNA reads TGTGCCAGCAGCGTCGGGACAGTTGTTTTTACAGATACGCAGTATTTT. Amino acids: CASSVGTVVFTDTQYF.

The chain recombines TRBV28 with TRBJ2-7; D is possibly TRBD2 (6 bases). The CDR3 totals 14 residues. V lost 3 bases, J lost 6 bases, and 15 bases lay in between. CDR1 is MDHEN, CDR2 SYDVKM, per germline. The CDR3 loop reads CASSFAGNWLEQYF. The CDR3 region has the DNA TGTGCCAGCAGTTTTGCGGGAAACTGGCTCGAGCAGTACTTC.

The chain links TRBV7-2 to TRBJ2-1; 13 bases line up with TRBD2. J lost 12 bases, V lost 5 bases, and 7 bases had no gene match. The CDR3 is 14 residues long. The V gene's germline CDR1 is SGHTA and CDR2 FQGNSA. CDR3 sequence (DNA): TGTGCCAGCAGCGCTGGGACTAGCGGGGACTCGCAGTTCTTC. Amino acids: CASSAGTSGDSQFF.

As regards this clone: The sample carries other DNA sequences with the same CDR3. V gene TRBV28 combines with J gene TRBJ1-6, with D perhaps matching TRBD1 (5 bases). Germline V gene data show CDR1 as MDHEN and CDR2 as SYDVKM. The ends were cut back, 2 bases at V and 0 bases at J, with 8 bases in the middle. This CDR3 comprises 16 residues. The CDR3 DNA reads as TGTGCCAGCAGTTTACCCGGGGGCTCCTATAATTCACCCCTCCACTTT. Translation gives CASSLPGGSYNSPLHF. The variable domain in full, completed from reference TRBV28 and TRBJ1-6, reads DVKVTQSSRYLVKRTGEKVFLECVQDMDHENMFWYRQDPGLGLRLIYFSYDVKMKEKGDIPEGYSVSREKKERFSLILESASTNQTSMYLCASSLPGGSYNSPLHFGNGTRLTVT.

The rearrangement links TRBV7-9 to TRBJ1-2; 7 bases are a match to TRBD1. The V segment lost 5 bases and the J segment 1 base; nucleotides outside the gene matches: 10. Per germline, CDR1 SEHNR and CDR2 FQNEAQ (reference sequence). The CDR3 runs to 16 residues. The CDR3 is CASSIRTGAFNYGYTF. CDR3 bases: TGTGCCAGCAGCATCCGAACAGGGGCTTTTAACTATGGCTACACCTTC.

This chain joins TRBV6-1 and TRBJ2-2, with 7 bases matching TRBD2. Trimming removed 3 bases from V and 7 bases from J; junction bases left unmatched: 8. Germline lookup yields CDR1 MNHNS and CDR2 SASEGT. The CDR3 runs to 15 residues. The CDR3 region has the DNA TGTGCCAGCAGTGAGGTTGCGGGAGATCGCGGGGAGCTGTTTTTT. Translated, it gives CASSEVAGDRGELFF.

The chain employs TRBV28 and TRBJ1-1; the match to TRBD1 covers 10 bases. The V and J ends lost 3 bases and 10 bases, in that order; junction bases with no gene match: 8. Germline-derived CDR1 and CDR2 are MDHEN and SYDVKM. The CDR3 runs 14 residues. The CDR3 is CASSLIDRGRGAFF. The CDR3 DNA is TGTGCCAGCAGTTTGATAGACAGGGGGCGCGGAGCTTTCTTT.

The chain joins TRBV7-2 to TRBJ1-2; D remains ambiguous. The CDR3 extends over 9 amino acids. Trimming removed 4 bases from V and 13 bases from J, with 7 bases in between. Germline-derived CDR1 and CDR2 are SGHTA and FQGNSA. The CDR3 is CASSWRPTF. CDR3 in DNA: TGTGCCAGCAGCTGGCGGCCCACCTTC.

In this sample, this clone turned up a few times. This chain joins TRBV6-6 and TRBJ2-7; 10 positions agree with TRBD2. CDR1 and CDR2 from the germline V gene are MNHNY and SVGAGI (reference sequence). This CDR3 region has 15 residues. Unmatched junction bases numbered 5, after V lost 0 bases and J lost 6 bases. The DNA of the CDR3 is TGTGCCAGCAGTTACTCGATGGTAGCGGGGGGCGAGCAGTACTTC. This gives the protein CASSYSMVAGGEQYF.

The chain recombines TRBV19 with TRBJ1-1, with 7 bases fitting TRBD1. CDR1 and CDR2 from the germline V gene are LNHDA and SQIVND (reference sequence). V was clipped by 2 bases and J by 7 bases; unmatched bases: 7. This CDR3 contains 14 residues. DNA for the CDR3: TGTGCCAGTAGTATAAGGGACAGAACCCGTGAAGCTTTCTTT. This codes for CASSIRDRTREAFF.

J is TRBJ2-5 and V is TRBV4-2, with D possibly being TRBD2 (6 bases). CDR3 size: 15 residues. The V end lost 0 bases, the J end lost 2 bases, and 10 bases lay between the germline ends. Germline V gene lookup returns CDR1 LGHNA and CDR2 YNFKEQ. In DNA form, the CDR3 reads TGTGCCAGCAGCCAAGATGGGACTTTACAAGAGACCCAGTACTTC. This encodes CASSQDGTLQETQYF.

Only a few counts were recorded for this clone. The chain is built from TRBV5-1 and TRBJ2-6; perhaps TRBD1 as D (5 bases). From germline, CDR1 is SGHRS and CDR2 YFSETQ. V lost 4 bases and J 0 bases, leaving 14 bases between the germline ends. The CDR3 contains 17 residues. CDR3 sequence: CASSASLQGSGANVLTF. The CDR3 region has the DNA TGCGCCAGCAGCGCGTCCTTGCAGGGCTCTGGGGCCAACGTCCTGACTTTC.

Comment on this clone: Other nucleotide sequences from this sample produce the same CDR3. The J gene is TRBJ1-2, the V gene TRBV12-3 or TRBV12-4, with D possibly TRBD1 on 5 matching bases. The CDR3 has 12 amino acids. V gave up 4 bases and J gave up 2 bases, with 5 bases separating them. In nucleotides, the CDR3 is TGTGCCAGCAGTTCAGGGAACTATGGCTACACCTTC. Amino acids: CASSSGNYGYTF.

This clone turned up a few times. The CDR3 region has the DNA TGCGCCAGCAGCCCCCGGGACAGGGGCGAGCAGTACTTC. Protein: CASSPRDRGEQYF. The chain uses TRBV5-1 and TRBJ2-7, with 10 bases identical to TRBD1. Germline V gene sequence: CDR1 SGHRS, CDR2 YFSETQ. V trimming: 4 bases; J trimming: 6 bases; junction bases outside the gene matches: 4. This CDR3 spans 13 amino acids.

This clone was seen many times. The identical CDR3 is also encoded by other nucleotide sequences in the sample. The chain has TRBV7-2 and TRBJ2-7; D is possibly TRBD2 (7 bases). The length of the CDR3 is 14 residues. Looked up from germline, CDR1 is SGHTA and CDR2 is FQGNSA. With 3 bases removed from V and 2 bases from J, the gap between germline ends came to 11 bases. As DNA, the CDR3 is TGTGCCAGCAGCTTGTCGGGGGGCCCCTACGAGCAGTACTTC. Its protein is CASSLSGGPYEQYF.